These 5 T cell receptor beta chains share one sample of origin, sequenced in a study of blood T cell repertoires in COVID-19. The method was immunoSEQ multiplex PCR; TCRdb's version includes in-frame clones alone and lacks a portion of them. This table holds 280,000 or so clones, over 75% found once. The material sequenced was PBMCs or T cells enriched from blood (not recorded which). These TCRs come from a young man who had recovered from COVID-19.

This clone turned up a few times. CDR3: CASSDSGGFGNTIYF. The DNA for the CDR3 is TGTGCCAGCAGTGACTCAGGGGGCTTTGGAAACACCATATATTTT. The genes are TRBV2 and TRBJ1-3; 8 bases map to TRBD1. CDR1 SNHLY and CDR2 FYNNEI come from the germline V gene. The CDR3 totals 15 residues. Trimming cost V 3 bases and J 3 bases; bases outside gene matches: 4.

This chain links TRBV11-3 with TRBJ2-1; 11 nucleotides line up with TRBD2. Germline assignment: CDR1 SGHNT and CDR2 YENEEA. V was clipped by 2 bases and J by 6 bases; unmatched bases: 3. The CDR3 spans 15 residues. CDR3 loop: CASSLSGTSGNEQFF. The DNA for the CDR3 is TGTGCCAGCAGCTTAAGTGGGACTAGCGGCAATGAGCAGTTCTTC.

This chain links TRBV19 with TRBJ1-4; possible D gene TRBD1, 6 bases. The CDR3 length is 16 residues. V was pared by 5 bases and J by 0 bases, with 13 bases between. Germline lookup yields CDR1 LNHDA and CDR2 SQIVND (reference sequence). The chain's CDR3 is CASSYRDRATNEKLFF. The CDR3 nucleotides read TGTGCCAGTAGTTACAGGGACCGTGCAACTAATGAAAAACTGTTTTTT.

This chain uses TRBV14 with TRBJ1-2; 7 bases are shared with TRBD1. This CDR3 is 16 amino acids long. Trimming removed 6 bases from V and 0 bases from J; junction bases left unmatched: 10. Germline-derived CDR1 and CDR2 are SGHDN and FVKESK. The CDR3 here is CASSHGTAKANYGYTF. CDR3 DNA sequence: TGTGCCAGCAGTCATGGGACAGCCAAGGCTAACTATGGCTACACCTTC.

V gene TRBV9 combines with J gene TRBJ2-4; D ambiguous. CDR1 and CDR2 from the germline V gene are SGDLS and YYNGEE. CDR3 length: 14 residues. Trimming pared 0 bases from V and 6 bases from J, leaving 10 bases between. The DNA of the CDR3 is TGTGCCAGCAGCGTAGCTGCCAGTCTAAACATTCAGTACTTC. It translates to CASSVAASLNIQYF.